This record concerns one T cell receptor (beta chain) sequence. The CDR3 extends over 15 amino acids. CDR1 is ENHRY and CDR2 is SYGVKD in the germline V gene. V gave up 0 bases and J gave up 8 bases, with 16 bases separating them. This sample stems from a study of T cell responses to AZD1222 COVID-19 vaccine. This table comes from immunoSEQ multiplex PCR, and its TCRdb copy is limited to in-frame clones, with some not included. The table records tens of thousands of clones, around 86% of them present only once. The sample was peripheral blood, taken on day 0 of AZD1222 vaccination. The chain carries TRBV10-3 and TRBJ1-2, with D possibly TRBD1 on 5 matching bases. The clonotype comes from an adult in good health. The CDR3 sequence: CAISESGQLEGGYTF. In DNA, the CDR3 is TGTGCCATCAGTGAGTCGGGGCAGTTGGAAGGGGGCTACACCTTC.